Listed below are T cell receptor beta chains from one sample, sequenced in a study of shared clonotypes between healthy human individuals. Data came from immunoSEQ multiplex PCR; TCRdb stores just in-frame clones and leaves some out. The sample has 2 million to 2.5 million clones; just under 95% are singletons. The sample taken for sequencing was naive CD8+ T cells sorted from blood. The origin of the receptors is a man younger than 30 in good health. Both conserved end residues are part of each CDR3. The order of the fields is V gene, clone size, J gene, D gene, CDR3 DNA, CDR3 protein. The D gene is left open where the match is weak. Rows give clone size only sometimes, using once, few, many, or a class for an expanded clone.

TRBV7-2	NA	TRBJ2-1	TRBD2	TGTGCCAGCAGCTTAGGTCTAGCGGGGGATAACAATGAGCAGTTCTTC	CASSLGLAGDNNEQFF
TRBV5-1	few	TRBJ1-1	TRBD1	TGCGCCAGCAGCTTGACAGGGGGGGACACTGAAGCTTTCTTT	CASSLTGGDTEAFF
TRBV19	NA	TRBJ2-7	NA	TGTGCCAGTAGTACGGAGGGGCTGAGCTCCTACGAGCAGTACTTC	CASSTEGLSSYEQYF
TRBV7-9	NA	TRBJ2-1	NA	TGTGCCAGCAGCTCAGACACTAAACCCAATGAGCAGTTCTTC	CASSSDTKPNEQFF
TRBV11-2	NA	TRBJ1-2	NA	TGTGCCAGCAGCTCATCCCCCCCCGGGGTCGGAGGCTACACCTTC	CASSSSPPGVGGYTF
TRBV13	NA	TRBJ2-7	NA	TGTGCCAGCAGCCCCGCGACCGGGACCCAAGGAGAGCAGTACTTC	CASSPATGTQGEQYF
TRBV6-6	once	TRBJ1-1	NA	TGTGCCAGCAGCCCAGGGTTTAACACTGAAGCTTTCTTT	CASSPGFNTEAFF
TRBV19	NA	TRBJ1-5	NA	TGTGCCAGTAGTATAGGTCAAACTAGACTACCCCAGCCCCAGCATTTT	CASSIGQTRLPQPQHF
TRBV7-8	NA	TRBJ2-7	NA	TGTGCCAGCAGCTTAGCGGCTTGGGATTCCTACGAGCAGTACTTC	CASSLAAWDSYEQYF
TRBV23-1	NA	TRBJ1-6	NA	TGCGCCAGCAGTCAATATTATAGGGGCGATTCACCCCTCCACTTT	CASSQYYRGDSPLHF
TRBV7-2	NA	TRBJ2-7	NA	TGTGCCAGCAGCTTTAGGGCGGGACTTCCCTACGAGCAGTACTTC	CASSFRAGLPYEQYF
TRBV21-1	NA	TRBJ2-5	NA	TGTGCCAGCAGCAAAGAGCGAGGGAAATTGGGAGAGACCCAGTACTTC	CASSKERGKLGETQYF
TRBV7-9	NA	TRBJ2-1	NA	TGTGCCAGCAGCTCCGAAACCGGGACCGAAAATAATGAGCAGTTCTTC	CASSSETGTENNEQFF
TRBV9	NA	TRBJ2-3	NA	TGTGCCAGCAGCGCCCAGACGGGAGATACGCAGTATTTT	CASSAQTGDTQYF
TRBV5-1	once	TRBJ2-7	NA	TGCGCCAGCAGCTTGGTCTCAAAGTCCTACGAGCAGTACTTC	CASSLVSKSYEQYF
TRBV7-9	once	TRBJ2-1	TRBD1	TGTGCCAGCAGCGCTGTAGGACAGGGGGTGGTTGAGCAGTTCTTC	CASSAVGQGVVEQFF
TRBV30	NA	TRBJ2-1	NA	TGTGCCTGGGTTAATGGCGGCGGCTCCTACAATGAGCAGTTCTTC	CAWVNGGGSYNEQFF
TRBV28	NA	TRBJ1-2	NA	TGTGCCAGCAGTTTCTTGTCCGTTTCAGGGAATGGCTACACCTTC	CASSFLSVSGNGYTF
TRBV28	NA	TRBJ2-3	NA	TGTGCCAGCAACCCGGACACCCCTGAATCAGATACGCAGTATTTT	CASNPDTPESDTQYF
TRBV9	NA	TRBJ2-1	NA	TGTGCCAGCAGCGACGGCAATGAGCAGTTCTTC	CASSDGNEQFF